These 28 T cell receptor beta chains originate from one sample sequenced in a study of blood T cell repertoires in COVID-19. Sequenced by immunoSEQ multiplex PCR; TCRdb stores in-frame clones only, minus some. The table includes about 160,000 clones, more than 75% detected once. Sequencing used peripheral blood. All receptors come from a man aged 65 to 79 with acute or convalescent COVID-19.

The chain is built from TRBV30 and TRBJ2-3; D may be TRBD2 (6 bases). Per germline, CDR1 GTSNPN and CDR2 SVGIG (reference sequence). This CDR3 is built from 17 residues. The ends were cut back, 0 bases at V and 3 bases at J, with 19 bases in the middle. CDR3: CAWSVLNGRDLTDTQYF. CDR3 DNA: TGTGCCTGGAGTGTACTTAATGGGCGGGATCTTACAGATACGCAGTATTTT. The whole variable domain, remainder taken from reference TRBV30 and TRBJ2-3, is SQTIHQWPATLVQPVGSPLSLECTVEGTSNPNLYWYRQAAGRGLQLLFYSVGIGQISSEVPQNLSASRPQDRQFILSSKKLLLSDSGFYLCAWSVLNGRDLTDTQYFGPGTRLTVL.

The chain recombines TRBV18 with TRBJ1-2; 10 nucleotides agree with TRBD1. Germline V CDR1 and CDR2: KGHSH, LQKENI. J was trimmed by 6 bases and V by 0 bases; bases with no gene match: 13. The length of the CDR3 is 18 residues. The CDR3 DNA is TGTGCCAGCTCACCACCGTCCTACGGGACAGGGGTCGCCCATGGCTACACCTTC. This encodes CASSPPSYGTGVAHGYTF.

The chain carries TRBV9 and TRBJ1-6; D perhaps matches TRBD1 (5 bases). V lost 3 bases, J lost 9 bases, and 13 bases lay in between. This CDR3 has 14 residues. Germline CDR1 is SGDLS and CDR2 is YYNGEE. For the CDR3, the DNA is TGTGCCAGCAGCGATGGGGGGGAGGGTTCACCCCTCCACTTT. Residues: CASSDGGEGSPLHF.

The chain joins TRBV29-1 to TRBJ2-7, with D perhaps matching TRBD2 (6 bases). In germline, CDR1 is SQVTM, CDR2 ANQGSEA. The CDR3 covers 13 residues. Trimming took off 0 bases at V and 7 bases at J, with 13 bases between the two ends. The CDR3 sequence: CSVEDGLGREQYF. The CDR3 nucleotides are TGCAGCGTTGAAGATGGCCTGGGGAGGGAGCAGTACTTC.

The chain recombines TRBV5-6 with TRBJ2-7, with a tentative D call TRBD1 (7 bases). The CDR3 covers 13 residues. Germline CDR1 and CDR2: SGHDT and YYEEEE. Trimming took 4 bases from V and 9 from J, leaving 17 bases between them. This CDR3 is CASSIHRGGVQYF. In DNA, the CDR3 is TGTGCCAGCAGCATCCACAGGGGCGGGGTGCAGTACTTC.

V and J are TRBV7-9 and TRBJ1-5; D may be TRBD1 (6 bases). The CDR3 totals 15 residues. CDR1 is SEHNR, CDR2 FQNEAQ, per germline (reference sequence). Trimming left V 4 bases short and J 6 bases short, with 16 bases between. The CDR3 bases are TGTGCCAGCAGCTCCGGACAGTTCGGGTCTCAGCCCCAGCATTTT. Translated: CASSSGQFGSQPQHF.

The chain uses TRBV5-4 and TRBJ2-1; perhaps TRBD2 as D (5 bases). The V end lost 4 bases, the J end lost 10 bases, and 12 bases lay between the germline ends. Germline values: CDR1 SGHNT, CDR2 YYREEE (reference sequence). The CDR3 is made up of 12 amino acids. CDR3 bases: TGTGCCAGCAGCAAACTAGGTGACGAGCAGTTCTTC. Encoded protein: CASSKLGDEQFF.

The CDR3 DNA reads as TGTGCCAGCAGTTACTCCCGGACGGGGAATGAAAAACTGTTTTTT. Amino acid sequence: CASSYSRTGNEKLFF. The chain joins TRBV6-6 to TRBJ1-4; no clear D. Germline CDR1 is MNHNY and CDR2 is SVGAGI (reference sequence). The V and J ends lost 0 bases and 5 bases respectively, with 10 bases between them. This CDR3 has 15 amino acids.

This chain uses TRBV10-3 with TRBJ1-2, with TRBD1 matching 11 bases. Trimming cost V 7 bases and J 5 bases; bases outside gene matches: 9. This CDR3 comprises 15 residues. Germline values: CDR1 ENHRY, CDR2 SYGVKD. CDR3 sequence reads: CAITTGTGGSYGYTF. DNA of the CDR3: TGTGCCATCACCACCGGGACAGGGGGTTCGTATGGCTACACCTTC.

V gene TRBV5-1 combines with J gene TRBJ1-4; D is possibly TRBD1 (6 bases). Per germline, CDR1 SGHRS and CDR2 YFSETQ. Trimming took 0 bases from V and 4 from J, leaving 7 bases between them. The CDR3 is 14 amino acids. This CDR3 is CASSLGRGNEKLFF. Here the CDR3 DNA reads TGCGCCAGCAGCTTGGGCAGGGGTAATGAAAAACTGTTTTTT. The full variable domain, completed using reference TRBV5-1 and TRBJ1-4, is KAGVTQTPRYLIKTRGQQVTLSCSPISGHRSVSWYQQTPGQGLQFLFEYFSETQRNKGNFPGRFSGRQFSNSRSEMNVSTLELGDSALYLCASSLGRGNEKLFFGSGTQLSVL.

CDR3 DNA sequence: TGCGCCAGCAGCGACCTAGGGGCGCGGACTAATGAAAAACTGTTTTTT. Translating gives CASSDLGARTNEKLFF. The chain uses TRBV10-1 and TRBJ1-4; TRBD1 might be the D (5 bases). CDR1 is WNHNN and CDR2 is SYGVQD in the germline V gene (reference sequence). V lost 6 bases and J lost 2, with 16 bases in between. The CDR3 is 16 residues long.

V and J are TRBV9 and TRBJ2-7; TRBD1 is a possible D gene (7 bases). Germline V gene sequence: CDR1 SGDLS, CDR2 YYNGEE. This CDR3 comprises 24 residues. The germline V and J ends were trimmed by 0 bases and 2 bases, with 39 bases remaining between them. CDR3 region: CASSVERGRGCGTDFSWSAYEQYF. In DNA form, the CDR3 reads TGTGCCAGCAGCGTAGAGAGGGGTAGGGGCTGCGGGACAGATTTCTCCTGGAGTGCCTACGAGCAGTACTTC. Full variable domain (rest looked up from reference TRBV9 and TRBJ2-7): DSGVTQTPKHLITATGQRVTLRCSPRSGDLSVYWYQQSLDQGLQFLIQYYNGEERAKGNILERFSAQQFPDLHSELNLSSLELGDSALYFCASSVERGRGCGTDFSWSAYEQYFGPGTRLTVT.

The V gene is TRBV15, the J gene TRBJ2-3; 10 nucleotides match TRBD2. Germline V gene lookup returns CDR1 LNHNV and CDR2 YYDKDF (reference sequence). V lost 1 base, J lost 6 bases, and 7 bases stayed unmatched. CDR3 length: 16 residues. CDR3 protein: CATSRGSSGRLDTQYF. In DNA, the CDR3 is TGTGCCACCAGCAGAGGATCTAGCGGGAGACTGGATACGCAGTATTTT.

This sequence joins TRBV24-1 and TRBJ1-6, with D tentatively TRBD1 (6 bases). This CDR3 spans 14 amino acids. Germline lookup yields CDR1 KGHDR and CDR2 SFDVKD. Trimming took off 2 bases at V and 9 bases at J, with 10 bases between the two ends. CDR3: CATSDSTGPSPLHF. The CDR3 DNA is TGTGCCACCAGTGATTCTACAGGGCCTTCACCCCTCCACTTT.

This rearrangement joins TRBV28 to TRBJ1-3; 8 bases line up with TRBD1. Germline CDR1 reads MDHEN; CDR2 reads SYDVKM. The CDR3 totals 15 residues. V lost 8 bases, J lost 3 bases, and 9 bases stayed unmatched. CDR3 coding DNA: TGTGCCAGCGAGACCGGGACAGGTCGTGGAAACACCATATATTTT. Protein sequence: CASETGTGRGNTIYF.

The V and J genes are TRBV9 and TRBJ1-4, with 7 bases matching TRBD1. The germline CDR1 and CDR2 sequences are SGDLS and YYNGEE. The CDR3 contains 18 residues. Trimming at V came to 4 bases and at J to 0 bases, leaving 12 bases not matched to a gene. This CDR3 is CASSLQTGPPATNEKLFF. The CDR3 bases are TGTGCCAGCAGCCTACAGACAGGGCCCCCTGCAACTAATGAAAAACTGTTTTTT.

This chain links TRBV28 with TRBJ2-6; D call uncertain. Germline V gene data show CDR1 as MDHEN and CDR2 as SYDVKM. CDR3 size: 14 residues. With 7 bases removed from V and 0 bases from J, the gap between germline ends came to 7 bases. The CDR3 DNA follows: TGTGCCAGCACCCTGAGCTCTGGGGCCAACGTCCTGACTTTC. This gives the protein CASTLSSGANVLTF.

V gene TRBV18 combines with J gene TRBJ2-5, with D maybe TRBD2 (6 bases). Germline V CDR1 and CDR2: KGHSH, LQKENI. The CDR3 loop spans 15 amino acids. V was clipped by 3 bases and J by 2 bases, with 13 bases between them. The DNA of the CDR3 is TGTGCCAGCTCACCGAGTCTGGCGGGGCAAGAGACCCAGTACTTC. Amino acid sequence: CASSPSLAGQETQYF.

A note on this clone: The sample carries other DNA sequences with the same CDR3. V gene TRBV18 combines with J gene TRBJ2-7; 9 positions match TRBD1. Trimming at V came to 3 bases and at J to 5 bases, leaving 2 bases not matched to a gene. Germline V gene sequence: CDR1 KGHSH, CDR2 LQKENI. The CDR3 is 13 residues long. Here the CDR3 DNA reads TGTGCCAGCTCACCGGGACAGGGCGACGAGCAGTACTTC. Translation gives CASSPGQGDEQYF.

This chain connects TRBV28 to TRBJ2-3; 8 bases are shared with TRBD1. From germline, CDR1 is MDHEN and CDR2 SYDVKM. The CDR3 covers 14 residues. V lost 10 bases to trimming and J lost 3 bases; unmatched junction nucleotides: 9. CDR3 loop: CATQGGQVTDTQYF. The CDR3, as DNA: TGTGCCACTCAGGGGGGACAGGTAACAGATACGCAGTATTTT.

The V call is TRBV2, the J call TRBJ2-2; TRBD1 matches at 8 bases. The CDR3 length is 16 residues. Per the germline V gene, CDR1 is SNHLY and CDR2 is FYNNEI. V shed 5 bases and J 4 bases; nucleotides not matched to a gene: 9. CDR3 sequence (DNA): TGTGCCAGCAGTCGGACAGGGAGTTTTGGCACCGGGGAGCTGTTTTTT. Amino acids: CASSRTGSFGTGELFF.

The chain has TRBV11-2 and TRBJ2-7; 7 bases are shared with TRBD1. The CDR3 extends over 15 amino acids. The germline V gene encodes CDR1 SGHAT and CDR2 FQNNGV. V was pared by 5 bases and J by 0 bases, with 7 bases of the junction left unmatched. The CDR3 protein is CASSTLQGSSYEQYF. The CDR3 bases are TGTGCCAGCAGCACCCTACAGGGGAGCTCCTACGAGCAGTACTTC.

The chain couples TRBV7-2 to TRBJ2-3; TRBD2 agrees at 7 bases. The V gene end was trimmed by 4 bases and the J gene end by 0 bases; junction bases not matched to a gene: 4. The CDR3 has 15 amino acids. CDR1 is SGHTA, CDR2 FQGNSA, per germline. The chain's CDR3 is CASSYSGGSTDTQYF. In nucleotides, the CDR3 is TGTGCCAGCAGCTACTCGGGGGGAAGCACAGATACGCAGTATTTT.

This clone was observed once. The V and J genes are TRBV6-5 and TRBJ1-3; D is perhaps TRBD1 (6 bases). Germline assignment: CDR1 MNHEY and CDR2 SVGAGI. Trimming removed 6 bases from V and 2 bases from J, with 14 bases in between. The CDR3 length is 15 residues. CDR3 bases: TGTGCCAGCAGCCCCCAGGGACACGCTGGAAACACCATATATTTT. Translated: CASSPQGHAGNTIYF.

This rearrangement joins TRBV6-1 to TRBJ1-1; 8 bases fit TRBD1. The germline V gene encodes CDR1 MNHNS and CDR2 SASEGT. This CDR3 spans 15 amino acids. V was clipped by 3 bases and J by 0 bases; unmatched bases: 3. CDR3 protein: CASSERTGMNTEAFF. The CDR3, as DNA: TGTGCCAGCAGTGAGAGGACAGGGATGAACACTGAAGCTTTCTTT.

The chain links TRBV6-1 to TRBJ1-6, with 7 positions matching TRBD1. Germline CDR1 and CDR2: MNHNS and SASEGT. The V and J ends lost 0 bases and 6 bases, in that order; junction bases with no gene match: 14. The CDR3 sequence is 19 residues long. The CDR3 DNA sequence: TGTGCCAGCAGTGAAGCGCTCAGGACAGGCTATTTGGGTAATTCACCCCTCCACTTT. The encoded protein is CASSEALRTGYLGNSPLHF.

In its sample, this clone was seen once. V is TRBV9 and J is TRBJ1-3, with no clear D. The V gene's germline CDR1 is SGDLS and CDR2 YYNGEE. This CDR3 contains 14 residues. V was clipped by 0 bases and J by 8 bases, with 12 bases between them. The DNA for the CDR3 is TGTGCCAGCAGCGTAGTGGCCCAAGGAGACACCATATATTTT. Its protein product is CASSVVAQGDTIYF.

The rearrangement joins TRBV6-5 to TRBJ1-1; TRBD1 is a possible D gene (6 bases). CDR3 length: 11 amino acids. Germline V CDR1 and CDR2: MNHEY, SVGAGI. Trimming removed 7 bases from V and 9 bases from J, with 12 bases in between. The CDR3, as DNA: TGTGCCAGCATGACAGGACGCCAAGCTTTCTTT. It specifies CASMTGRQAFF.